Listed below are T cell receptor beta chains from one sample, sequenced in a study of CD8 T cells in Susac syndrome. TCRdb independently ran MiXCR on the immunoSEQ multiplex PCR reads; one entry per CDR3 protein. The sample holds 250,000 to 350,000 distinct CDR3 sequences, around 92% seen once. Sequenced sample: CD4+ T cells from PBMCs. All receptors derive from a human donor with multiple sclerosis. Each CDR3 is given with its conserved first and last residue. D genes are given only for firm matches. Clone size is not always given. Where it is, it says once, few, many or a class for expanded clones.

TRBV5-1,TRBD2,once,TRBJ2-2,CASSSLAGGEYTGELFF,TGCGCCAGCAGCTCCCTAGCGGGGGGAGAGTACACCGGGGAGCTGTTTTTT
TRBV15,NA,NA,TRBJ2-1,CATSRDPITDEQFF,TGTGCCACCAGCAGAGATCCTATTACGGATGAGCAGTTCTTC
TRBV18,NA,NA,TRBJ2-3,CASSPGASRHTDTQYF,TGTGCCAGCTCACCAGGGGCTAGCAGGCACACAGATACGCAGTATTTT
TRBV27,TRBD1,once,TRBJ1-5,CASSFTGGGSNQPQHF,TGTGCCAGCAGTTTCACAGGGGGAGGTAGCAATCAGCCCCAGCATTTT
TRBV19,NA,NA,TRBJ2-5,CASSPKLTLGETQYF,TGTGCCAGTAGCCCTAAACTTACACTCGGGGAGACCCAGTACTTC
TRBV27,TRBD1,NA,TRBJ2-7,CASRPTGAEQYF,TGTGCCAGCAGACCTACAGGGGCCGAGCAGTACTTC
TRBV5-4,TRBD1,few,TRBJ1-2,CASSLWRRGTYGYTF,TGTGCCAGCAGCTTGTGGCGCAGGGGGACCTATGGCTACACCTTC
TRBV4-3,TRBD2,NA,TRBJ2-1,CASSPASGYSYNEQFF,TGCGCCAGCAGCCCGGCTAGCGGATACTCCTACAATGAGCAGTTCTTC
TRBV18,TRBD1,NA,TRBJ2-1,CASSPGTGTNEQFF,TGTGCCAGCTCACCAGGGACAGGAACCAATGAGCAGTTCTTC
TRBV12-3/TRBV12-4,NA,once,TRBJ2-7,CASSLRSTTYEQYF,TGTGCCAGCAGTTTACGATCTACAACCTACGAGCAGTACTTC
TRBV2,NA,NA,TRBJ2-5,CASTGYFPGAKETQYF,TGTGCCAGCACCGGGTACTTTCCGGGAGCAAAAGAGACCCAGTACTTC
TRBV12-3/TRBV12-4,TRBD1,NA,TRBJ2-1,CASSLLGQVLPFF,TGTGCCAGCAGTTTACTGGGACAGGTTCTGCCGTTCTTC
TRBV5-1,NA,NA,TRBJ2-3,CASSWRDLYTDTQYF,TGCGCCAGCTCGTGGCGGGACCTCTACACAGATACGCAGTATTTT
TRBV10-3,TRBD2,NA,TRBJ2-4,CAIGDGRDKNIQYF,TGTGCCATAGGGGACGGGAGGGACAAAAACATTCAGTACTTC
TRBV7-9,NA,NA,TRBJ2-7,CASSISDRGSSYEQYF,TGTGCCAGCAGCATATCCGACCGGGGCAGCTCCTACGAGCAGTACTTC
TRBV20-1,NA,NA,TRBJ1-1,CSARPPGGGNTEAFF,TGCAGTGCTAGACCGCCGGGGGGCGGAAACACTGAAGCTTTCTTT
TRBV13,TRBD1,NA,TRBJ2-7,CASSLTGNSYEQYF,TGTGCCAGCAGCTTGACAGGGAACTCCTACGAGCAGTACTTC
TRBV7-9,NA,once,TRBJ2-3,CASSLVASRTDTQYF,TGTGCCAGCAGCTTAGTCGCTAGCCGCACAGATACGCAGTATTTT
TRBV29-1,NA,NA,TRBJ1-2,CSVEDSTGPRGYTF,TGCAGCGTTGAAGATTCAACCGGACCTCGTGGCTACACCTTC
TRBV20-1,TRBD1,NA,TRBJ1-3,CSAATGAGNTIYF,TGCAGTGCAGCTACAGGGGCCGGAAACACCATATATTTT
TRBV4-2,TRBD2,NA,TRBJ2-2,CASSQDRGGNTGELFF,TGTGCCAGCAGCCAAGATCGCGGGGGGAACACCGGGGAGCTGTTTTTT
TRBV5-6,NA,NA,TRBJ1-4,CASSLVRGAPFQKLFF,TGTGCCAGCAGCTTGGTGCGGGGGGCCCCCTTTCAAAAACTGTTTTTT
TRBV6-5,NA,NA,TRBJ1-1,CASSYRQTYEAFF,TGTGCCAGCAGTTACCGGCAGACCTATGAAGCTTTCTTT
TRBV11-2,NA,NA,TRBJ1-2,CASTAPSPAVYGYTF,TGTGCCAGCACGGCCCCGTCCCCAGCGGTCTATGGCTACACCTTC
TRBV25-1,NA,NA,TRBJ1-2,CASSWGVGQENYGYTF,TGTGCCAGCAGTTGGGGGGTAGGGCAAGAAAACTATGGCTACACCTTC
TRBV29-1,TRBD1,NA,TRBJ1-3,CSVHDRGRNTIYF,TGCAGCGTTCACGACAGGGGCAGGAACACCATATATTTT
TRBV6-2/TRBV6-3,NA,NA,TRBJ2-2,CASRSWYTGELFF,TGTGCCAGCAGGTCTTGGTACACCGGGGAGCTGTTTTTT
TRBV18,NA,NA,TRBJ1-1,CASSPQRQNTEAFF,TGTGCCAGCTCACCACAGAGGCAGAACACTGAAGCTTTCTTT
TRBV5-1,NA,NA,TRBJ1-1,CASSLTGGASTEAFF,TGCGCCAGCAGCTTGACTGGGGGCGCATCCACTGAAGCTTTCTTT
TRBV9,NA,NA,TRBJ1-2,CASSSTGLYGYTF,TGTGCCAGCAGCTCCACAGGGCTCTATGGCTACACCTTC
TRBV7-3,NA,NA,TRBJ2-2,CASSFLRTGELFF,TGTGCCAGCAGCTTCCTTAGAACCGGGGAGCTGTTTTTT
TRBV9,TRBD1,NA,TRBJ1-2,CASSARTGGFRSYTF,TGTGCCAGCAGCGCCCGGACAGGAGGCTTCCGGAGCTACACCTTC
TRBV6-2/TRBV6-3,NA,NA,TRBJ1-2,CASSYSGRGNGGYTF,TGTGCCAGCAGTTATTCCGGACGGGGAAACGGTGGCTACACCTTC
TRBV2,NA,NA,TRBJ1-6,CASSLGSEASPLHF,TGTGCCAGCAGTTTGGGCTCAGAGGCCTCACCCCTCCACTTT
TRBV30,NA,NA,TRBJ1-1,CAWSVFRDTEAFF,TGTGCCTGGAGTGTATTCAGGGACACTGAAGCTTTCTTT
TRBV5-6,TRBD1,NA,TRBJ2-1,CASSLNWGQESYNEQFF,TGTGCCAGCAGCTTGAATTGGGGACAGGAATCCTACAATGAGCAGTTCTTC
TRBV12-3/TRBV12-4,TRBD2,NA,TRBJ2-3,CASSKTTAGAYRTDTQYF,TGTGCCAGCAGCAAGACCACAGCGGGGGCCTACCGCACAGATACGCAGTATTTT
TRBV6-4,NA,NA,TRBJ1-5,CASSDRENQPQHF,TGTGCCAGCAGTGACAGGGAGAATCAGCCCCAGCATTTT
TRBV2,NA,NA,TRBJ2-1,CASSPIGGHDEQFF,TGTGCCAGCAGTCCCATTGGCGGGCATGACGAGCAGTTCTTC
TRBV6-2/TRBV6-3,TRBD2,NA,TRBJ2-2,CASSDRDYLTSGELFF,TGTGCCAGCAGTGACCGGGACTACCTGACCTCCGGGGAGCTGTTTTTT
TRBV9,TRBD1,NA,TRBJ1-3,CASSATGTAGGNTIYF,TGTGCCAGCAGCGCCACAGGGACAGCGGGTGGAAACACCATATATTTT
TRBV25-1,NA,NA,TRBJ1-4,CASSVWGPGGEKLFF,TGTGCCAGCAGTGTGTGGGGCCCCGGGGGTGAAAAACTGTTTTTT
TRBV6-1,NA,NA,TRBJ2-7,CASSEEDEQYF,TGTGCCAGCAGTGAAGAGGACGAGCAGTACTTC
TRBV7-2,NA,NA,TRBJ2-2,CASPPFAAGELFF,TGTGCCAGCCCCCCCTTTGCGGCCGGGGAGCTGTTTTTT
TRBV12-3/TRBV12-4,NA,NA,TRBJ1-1,CASTPDSHTEAFF,TGTGCCAGCACCCCGGACAGTCACACTGAAGCTTTCTTT
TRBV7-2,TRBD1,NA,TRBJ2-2,CASRQDRGGTGELFF,TGTGCCAGCAGACAGGACAGGGGTGGCACCGGGGAGCTGTTTTTT
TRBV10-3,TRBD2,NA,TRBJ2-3,CAISPRGGSTDTQYF,TGTGCCATCAGCCCCCGGGGGGGTAGCACAGATACGCAGTATTTT
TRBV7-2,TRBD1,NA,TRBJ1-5,CASSFTGTGTNQPQHF,TGTGCCAGCAGTTTTACCGGGACAGGGACCAATCAGCCCCAGCATTTT
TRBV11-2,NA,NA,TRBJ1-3,CASKAGMALNTIYF,TGTGCCAGCAAAGCGGGGATGGCCCTAAACACCATATATTTT
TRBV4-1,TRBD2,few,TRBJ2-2,CASSQMTSPNTGELFF,TGCGCCAGCAGCCAGATGACTAGCCCGAACACCGGGGAGCTGTTTTTT
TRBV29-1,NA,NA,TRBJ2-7,CSVESSATFEQYF,TGCAGCGTTGAAAGCAGTGCTACATTCGAGCAGTACTTC